This T cell receptor beta chain was found in a study of molecular identifiers for immune sequencing clone quantification (dated by TCRdb to the late 2010s). About the investigation overall: For a replicate experiment, the RNA from either approximately 20,000 or 100,000 naive CD8 T cells was divided into five aliquots, and four of those aliquots went on to sequencing. This methods study benchmarked molecular-identifier clustering-based TCR repertoire sequencing (MIDCIRS) and TCR RNA copy counting, using CD8 T cells to do so.

The library was prepared using PCR. Sequencing instrument: Illumina HiSeq 4000. Bulk TCR libraries were made following a previously described method, with the TCR primers given in Table S5. The Qiagen AllPrep DNA/RNA kit was used to purify total RNA. Before analysis, reads from multiple sequencing runs of one library were combined. The source study handled its data this way. Reads were retained only if the reads had an exact TCR constant sequence, and the retained reads were trimmed to 150 nt and grouped according to their 12-nt molecular barcodes. Reads within each barcode group were sub-clustered using a 15% Levenshtein threshold, and quality-weighted consensus sequences were constructed for each RNA molecule. Non-functional sequences were discarded, and so were lower-count sequences lying one edit away from another sequence. Based on a fit of two negative binomial distributions, barcode sub-clusters having less than 20% of the maximum read count were discarded. TCRdb itself trimmed the public reads at Q25 with fastp, ran MiXCR and retained productive beta chains. Each entry is one CDR3 protein sequence, shown with its most common DNA and genes. TCRdb's processing, not the authors', yielded these V and J calls. The sample records 60,000 to 70,000 distinct CDR3 sequences, about a sixth of which are singletons. 1.4% to 1.5% of the sample is in the top ten clones.

General findings and caveats noted by the study authors: Even against a background of around 950,000 naive CD8 T cells, spiked-in Jurkat TCR RNA amounting to a single cell's worth was reported to be detectable. Highly expanded clone sizes could be underestimated because identical TCR molecules may share a barcode. In CMV-specific effector cells, clones with more than 20 RNA copies contained over 99% of molecules, whereas in naive cells such clones contained under 1% of molecules. When barcode sub-clustering was not used, chimeric consensus sequences inflated TCR diversity, with chimeras reaching as high as 47%. Naive libraries contained spiked-in Jurkat TCR RNA (approximately nine copies' worth), which is not part of the donor repertoire. Roughly 3 recovered TCR RNA copies per cell were obtained by modeling, versus roughly 9.1 by digital PCR, implying a capture efficiency of 25% to 30%.

Counted from cysteine to phenylalanine, this CDR3 has 16 amino acids. This entry keeps only the CDR3 DNA: 48 bases, framed from base 1. Relative to germline, V is 0 bases shorter and J is 3 bases shorter, with 9 bases between their ends. From a lookup of the germline V gene, CDR1 and CDR2 are MNHEY and SVGAGI. This clonotype was counted ten times or more. Its antigen is still unknown. Within one base of it there is no much larger clone, and no base qualities were kept. Naive CD8 T cell libraries were made from around 18,000 to 910,000 sorted cells using 10%, 30% or 50% of purified RNA. Naive CD8 T cells were FACS-sorted as CD8+CD4-CCR7+CD45RA+ on a BD FACSAria II into RLT Plus buffer. Detection sensitivity was tested by spiking Jurkat RNA equal to approximately 9 TCR copies' worth into samples containing about 20,000-1,100,000 naive CD8 T cells. CD8 T cells were enriched with RosetteSep CD8+ T Cell Enrichment Cocktail and Ficoll-Paque, followed by ACK red cell lysis.

This receptor chain uses TRBV6-5 and TRBJ2-6; the D gene assignment is perhaps TRBD1 or TRBD2, with each matching 6 bases. This receptor was taken from a human donor in good health. Some libraries in this study had Jurkat cell RNA spiked in. Sequencing was carried out using naive CD8+ T cells from blood, with Jurkat cell RNA spiked in. The cell subset or site label, as the study defines it: FACS-sorted CD8+CD4-CCR7+CD45RA+ naive T cells. The CDR3 has the sequence CASSYSRGLGANVLTF. The nucleotide sequence is given as TGTGCCAGCAGTTACTCCCGGGGGCTTGGGGCCAACGTCCTGACTTTC.